Listed below are T cell receptor beta chains from one sample, sequenced in a study of molecular identifiers for immune sequencing clone quantification. Using its own MiXCR run on the PCR reads, TCRdb lists one record per CDR3 protein. The sample shows more than 250,000 distinct CDR3 sequences, over 20% of them seen only once. Material: naive CD8+ T cells from blood, with Jurkat cell RNA spiked in. All receptors come from a human donor in good health. Some libraries in this study had Jurkat cell RNA spiked in. Both conserved end residues are part of each CDR3. A D gene is named only where the DNA matches it firmly. Expanded clones get a size class; other rows say once, few or many, or leave the size out.

TRBV28	many	TRBD1	TRBJ1-1	TGTGCCAGCAGTTTCTATGACAGGGGTAACACTGAAGCTTTCTTT	CASSFYDRGNTEAFF
TRBV12-3/TRBV12-4	NA	NA	TRBJ2-3	TGTGCCAGCAGTTTAGCGCTGGGCCAGGGCGGCACAGATACGCAGTATTTT	CASSLALGQGGTDTQYF
TRBV28	many	TRBD1	TRBJ2-1	TGTGCCAGCAGATACCCAGGGGGCAATGAGCAGTTCTTC	CASRYPGGNEQFF
TRBV4-1	many	TRBD2	TRBJ2-3	TGCGCCAGCAGCCAGGGGTTAGCGGGGGGAAGCCCCTCTTTTTTGGGGCAGTATTTT	CASSQGLAGGSPSFLGQYF
TRBV7-2	many	TRBD2	TRBJ2-1	TGTGCCAGCAGCCAAACACCGGGACTAGGTAATGAGCAGTTCTTC	CASSQTPGLGNEQFF
TRBV7-2	many	NA	TRBJ2-7	TGTGCCAGCAGCTTAACAACCGACAGAGACTACGAGCAGTACTTC	CASSLTTDRDYEQYF
TRBV4-1	many	TRBD1	TRBJ1-1	TGCGCCAGCAGCCCCAGGGGGGGGGTGGGCACTGAAGCTTTCTTT	CASSPRGGVGTEAFF
TRBV7-9	many	TRBD2	TRBJ2-1	TGTGCCAGCAGCCCCTCCCTTGCGGGAGATAACTACAATGAGCAGTTCTTC	CASSPSLAGDNYNEQFF
TRBV7-9	many	NA	TRBJ1-4	TGTGCCAGCAGCTCTCCGAGGGGAGATGAGAATGAAAAACTGTTTTTT	CASSSPRGDENEKLFF
TRBV7-9	many	TRBD2	TRBJ2-3	TGTGCCAGCACCGGACTAGCGGACACAGATACGCAGTATTTT	CASTGLADTDTQYF
TRBV27	many	TRBD1	TRBJ2-5	TGTGCCAGCCAGGGGACAGGGCCGGAGACCCAGTACTTC	CASQGTGPETQYF
TRBV6-6	many	NA	TRBJ1-5	TGTGCCAGCAGATTAGAGGGGTCTTATCAGCCCCAGCATTTT	CASRLEGSYQPQHF
TRBV11-2	many	TRBD1	TRBJ1-2	TGTGCCAGCAGCTCCTTACCGGGACAGGGGGCGTATGGCTACACCTTC	CASSSLPGQGAYGYTF
TRBV10-3	NA	TRBD1	TRBJ2-2	TGTGCCATCAGCCCCGGGACAGGGTTGGACGGGGAGCTGTTTTTT	CAISPGTGLDGELFF
TRBV6-2/TRBV6-3	many	NA	TRBJ2-5	TGTGCCAGCAGTTACCTCGGCGGGGACCAAGAGACCCAGTACTTC	CASSYLGGDQETQYF
TRBV5-5	many	NA	TRBJ2-3	TGTGCCAGCAGCCGCGATTCCGGGACTGTCTTTTCAGATACGCAGTATTTT	CASSRDSGTVFSDTQYF
TRBV24-1	many	TRBD2	TRBJ2-3	TGTGCCACCAGTGACCCGGGGACTAGCGGGGCAGATACGCAGTATTTT	CATSDPGTSGADTQYF
TRBV24-1	many	NA	TRBJ2-3	TGTGCCACCAGTGATTTTGGAGCCGACACAGATACGCAGTATTTT	CATSDFGADTDTQYF
TRBV27	few	TRBD1	TRBJ1-1	TGTGCCAGCAGTTCACACGGGACAGGGAGTATGAACACTGAAGCTTTCTTT	CASSSHGTGSMNTEAFF
TRBV25-1	many	NA	TRBJ2-1	TGTGCCAGCAGCCTACTAGAAACCTCCTACAATGAGCAGTTCTTC	CASSLLETSYNEQFF
TRBV12-3/TRBV12-4	many	NA	TRBJ1-3	TGTGCCAGCAGTGATCAATCCAGGGTCTCTGGAAACACCATATATTTT	CASSDQSRVSGNTIYF
TRBV7-9	NA	TRBD1	TRBJ2-5	TGTGCCAGCAGCTCGACAGGGGGCGCGTTGATAGAGGCCCAGTACTTC	CASSSTGGALIEAQYF
TRBV4-1	many	NA	TRBJ2-2	TGCGCCAGCAGCCAAGAGCCCGGGGAGCTGTTTTTT	CASSQEPGELFF
TRBV7-9	NA	NA	TRBJ2-4	TGTGCCAGCAGCCCGTTCGGTGACATTCGGTACTTC	CASSPFGDIRYF
TRBV27	many	TRBD1	TRBJ2-3	TGTGCCAGCAGTTTTTTCCAGGGGGCGGCAGATACGCAGTATTTT	CASSFFQGAADTQYF
TRBV27	many	NA	TRBJ1-5	TGTGCCAGCAGTTTATTAGGCGTGGGCAATCAGCCCCAGCATTTT	CASSLLGVGNQPQHF
TRBV28	many	TRBD1	TRBJ1-5	TGTGCCAGCAGTTTCACAGGGGGCGAGCTCCCCCAGCATTTT	CASSFTGGELPQHF
TRBV9	many	TRBD2	TRBJ2-3	TGTGCCAGCAGCGTAGAGGCGGGAGACTACCACACAGATACGCAGTATTTT	CASSVEAGDYHTDTQYF
TRBV9	many	NA	TRBJ1-1	TGTGCCAGCAGCGGGGGACCGTTGAACACTGAAGCTTTCTTT	CASSGGPLNTEAFF
TRBV27	NA	NA	TRBJ2-4	TGTGCCAGCAGTTCCCAGGGTGGGTTTTTTAGCATTCAGTACTTC	CASSSQGGFFSIQYF
TRBV4-1	few	TRBD1	TRBJ2-7	TGCGCCAGCAGCCAGAACAGGGGCAACTACGAGCAGTACTTC	CASSQNRGNYEQYF
TRBV6-1	NA	NA	TRBJ1-1	TGTGCCGGCAGTGAAGATGGGGCAATGAACACTGAAGCTTTCTTT	CAGSEDGAMNTEAFF
TRBV7-9	many	NA	TRBJ1-1	TGTGCCAGCAGCTTAGGGTTCGATTTTTCCACTGAAGCTTTCTTT	CASSLGFDFSTEAFF
TRBV4-3	many	NA	TRBJ2-3	TGCGCCAGCAGCCACCGAAAATTGGGTGCCGACACAGATACGCAGTATTTT	CASSHRKLGADTDTQYF
TRBV27	NA	TRBD2	TRBJ2-3	TGTGCCAGCAGTTCTACTAGCGGGGGGAGGGATACGCAGTATTTT	CASSSTSGGRDTQYF
TRBV6-5	many	TRBD2	TRBJ2-4	TGTGCCAGCAGTTACTCAAGCGGGGACATTCAGTACTTC	CASSYSSGDIQYF
TRBV6-1	many	TRBD1	TRBJ2-3	TGTGCCAGCAGTGCACCAGAGAGGGGGCCTAACACAGATACGCAGTATTTT	CASSAPERGPNTDTQYF
TRBV11-2	NA	TRBD1	TRBJ2-1	TGTGCCAGCAGCTTAAGACAGGGAATCGGGAATGAGCAGTTCTTC	CASSLRQGIGNEQFF
TRBV20-1	many	NA	TRBJ2-5	TGCAGTGCTAGAGATGAGGGGGACCAAGAGACCCAGTACTTC	CSARDEGDQETQYF
TRBV3-1	many	NA	TRBJ2-3	TGTGCCAGCAGCCAAGTTAACTGGGATACGCAGTATTTT	CASSQVNWDTQYF
TRBV2	many	NA	TRBJ2-1	TGTGCCAGCAGTACGGGGGAGCAGTTCTTC	CASSTGEQFF
TRBV2	many	NA	TRBJ2-7	TGTGCCAGCAGTGTCCGTACGGCCTACGAGCAGTACTTC	CASSVRTAYEQYF
TRBV20-1	many	NA	TRBJ1-6	TGCAGTGCTAGAGATGGGGATTCACCCCTCCACTTT	CSARDGDSPLHF
TRBV7-9	many	NA	TRBJ2-5	TGTGCCAGCAGCTTAGGCGACTCTTCCCAAGAGACCCAGTACTTC	CASSLGDSSQETQYF
TRBV7-9	many	NA	TRBJ2-7	TGTGCCAGCAGCCAGGCGGGGACACCGAGCTCCTACGAGCAGTACTTC	CASSQAGTPSSYEQYF
TRBV7-8	many	NA	TRBJ1-6	TGTGCCAGCAGCTTAGGGTGGTCGGGCAATTCACCCCTCCACTTT	CASSLGWSGNSPLHF
TRBV11-2	many	TRBD2	TRBJ2-3	TGTGCCAGCAGCTTGGGGACTAGCGGGGATGCGCAGTATTTT	CASSLGTSGDAQYF
TRBV7-9	NA	TRBD2	TRBJ2-7	TGTGCCAGCAGCGCGGGACTAGCGGGGGGAGAGCAGTACTTC	CASSAGLAGGEQYF
TRBV9	many	NA	TRBJ2-1	TGTGCCAGCAGCCCGAAGCCGTACTACAATGAGCAGTTCTTC	CASSPKPYYNEQFF
TRBV7-9	many	NA	TRBJ2-3	TGTGCCAGCAGCATGCGGGATACGCAGTATTTT	CASSMRDTQYF
TRBV14	few	NA	TRBJ2-3	TGTGCCAGCAGCCAAGACCAGCAAAGCACAGATACGCAGTATTTT	CASSQDQQSTDTQYF
TRBV28	many	NA	TRBJ1-1	TGTGCCAGCAAGATCCGGGGTTCCGGGACTGAAGCTTTCTTT	CASKIRGSGTEAFF
TRBV7-9	many	NA	TRBJ1-1	TGTGCCAGTGCCAGGGAGAACACTGAAGCTTTCTTT	CASARENTEAFF
TRBV7-9	many	NA	TRBJ2-2	TGTGCCAGCAGCTCTAACCTGGACCAGTACACCGGGGAGCTGTTTTTT	CASSSNLDQYTGELFF
TRBV5-1	many	NA	TRBJ1-3	TGCGCCAGCAGCTTGGGGACTGGAAACACCATATATTTT	CASSLGTGNTIYF
TRBV28	many	NA	TRBJ2-5	TGTGCCAGCAGTGACGGACAGACTTACCAAGAGACCCAGTACTTC	CASSDGQTYQETQYF
TRBV14	NA	TRBD2	TRBJ2-3	TGTGCCAGCAACCATGATCTAGCGGGACCGTACGCAGATACGCAGTATTTT	CASNHDLAGPYADTQYF